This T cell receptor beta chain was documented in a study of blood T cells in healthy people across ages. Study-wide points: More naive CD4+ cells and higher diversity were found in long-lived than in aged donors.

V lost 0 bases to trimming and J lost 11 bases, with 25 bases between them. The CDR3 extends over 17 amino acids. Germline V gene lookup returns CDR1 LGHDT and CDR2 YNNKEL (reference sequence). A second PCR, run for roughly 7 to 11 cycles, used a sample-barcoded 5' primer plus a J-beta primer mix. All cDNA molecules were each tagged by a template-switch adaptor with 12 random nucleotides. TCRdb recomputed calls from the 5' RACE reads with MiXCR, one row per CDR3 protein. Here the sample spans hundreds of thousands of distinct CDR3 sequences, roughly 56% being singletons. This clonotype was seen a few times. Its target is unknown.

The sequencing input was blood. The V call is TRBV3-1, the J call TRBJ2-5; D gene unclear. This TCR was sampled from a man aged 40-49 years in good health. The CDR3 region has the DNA TGTGCCAGCAGCCAAGAGGGTAGAGGCTTCTTCCACAATGAGCAGTACTTC. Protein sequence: CASSQEGRGFFHNEQYF.